This TCR beta chain was captured in a study of T cell repertoires in cytomegalovirus infection. Looking at the study overall: It was the public TCR beta signatures that indicated both CMV infection and matching HLA type. The study's findings and limits: Clonotypes of TCR beta that were HLA-C-restricted and CMV-specific dominated the ex vivo response. Using cumulative public TCR beta family frequency, the authors identified those who carried CMV together with the relevant HLA.

One entry per CDR3 protein results from TCRdb running MiXCR on the reads. The repertoire has some 920,000 distinct CDR3 sequences, roughly 31% of them found once; the top ten carry roughly an eighth. V shed 1 base and J shed 5 bases, with 10 bases lying between them. Germline CDR1 reads SGHDT; CDR2 reads YYEEEE. CDR3 length equals 14 residues. A word on this clonotype: The antigen remains unidentified.

The source of this sequence is a human donor in good health (CMV status not recorded). Some clones in this sample may be carry-over from other donors' samples. Here the sequenced sample was cultured CD8+ T cells from PBMCs, taken from culture after CMV antigen stimulation. The genes are TRBV5-6 and TRBJ1-5; D gene uncertain. The CDR3, as DNA: TGTGCCAGCAGCTTGTGGGCGGAAGATCAGCCCCAGCATTTT. This gives the protein CASSLWAEDQPQHF.